This T cell receptor beta chain was profiled in a study of CD8 T cells in Susac syndrome (dated by TCRdb to between 2018 and 2021). Concerning the study at large: The study used repertoire sequencing to test whether antigen drove CD8+ T cell activation and differentiation in Susac syndrome.

CDR1 and CDR2 were assigned from the germline V gene as SQVTM and ANQGSEA. The CDR3 goes from the cysteine to the phenylalanine over 13 residues. Of all the DNA, just the CDR3 is kept, 39 bases in frame from base 1. The junction carries 14 bases between V and J, which are trimmed by 6 bases and 2 bases respectively. On the study overall, not on this receptor specifically: The number of individuals in the TCR sequencing and HLA analysis was acknowledged as relatively small.

With regard to this clonotype: Its binding antigen is unknown. No clone much larger than this one lies a single base away; base qualities are absent.

RNA was extracted using the RNeasy kit, and roughly 0.45 to 1 ug of the RNA was reverse transcribed with random hexamers. The immunoSEQ multiplex PCR assay, covering 54 Vbeta and 13 Jbeta segments, was used to amplify TCR beta CDR3 regions. To correct PCR amplification bias, a synthetic template baseline was used for both primer optimization and computational correction. In the source study's methods: Reads were assigned to V, D and J genes according to IMGT and analyzed in immunoSEQ Analyzer, with only productive sequences retained. To calculate clonality, Shannon entropy was normalized by log2 of the number of productive unique sequences and then subtracted from one. Public and private clones were assessed among the 100 most prevalent clones of each patient and control. Clones were defined as Susac-specific if absent from the healthy and MS cohorts, from 1052 published viral clones and from other ImmuneACCESS disease sequences. The public reads were run again by TCRdb, first through fastp at Q25 and then through MiXCR, and only productive beta chains were kept. Here each entry gathers all rows of one CDR3 protein and keeps the most common genes and DNA. What appears here as the V and J calls and clone size reflects TCRdb's work, not the paper's. The sample profile shows roughly 200,000 distinct CDR3 sequences; nearly 97% of them were found once. The ten largest account for 0.093% of the sample.

Peripheral blood CD8+ and CD4+ T cells from healthy donors, Susac syndrome patients and multiple sclerosis patients were profiled by high-throughput TCR beta sequencing. The multiple sclerosis controls were treatment-naive patients who had stable or active relapsing-remitting disease and met the revised McDonald criteria. Bulk CD8+ and CD4+ T cells were purified magnetically by negative isolation, whereas CD8+ TEMRA cells were enriched by FACS. Blood was collected in EDTA tubes and processed within 24 hours, with PBMCs isolated through density gradient centrifugation. PBMCs intended for TCR sequencing were cryopreserved in liquid nitrogen and thawed later in a water bath at 37 degrees C. The sorted or isolated CD4+, CD8+ and CD8+ TEMRA cells reached a purity of at least 90%.

The chain is encoded by TRBV29-1 joined to TRBJ2-7; the D gene is perhaps TRBD1, on 8 matching bases. The TCR originated in a human donor with multiple sclerosis. Sequencing was performed on CD4+ T cells from PBMCs. The DNA sequence reads TGCAGCGTAAGCGGGACAGGAGCCTACGAGCAGTACTTC. Its translation reads: CSVSGTGAYEQYF.